This T cell receptor (beta chain) was captured by sequencing in a study of beta chain features in type 1 diabetes. General study findings and limits: Moderately but significantly shorter TCRB CDR3s were found in Type 1 diabetes patients in all four CD4+ subsets.

This CDR3 is built from 13 residues. V gave up 3 bases and J gave up 4 bases, with 9 bases separating them. Germline V gene sequence: CDR1 SGHAT, CDR2 FQNNGV. The entirety of the isolated RNA underwent reverse transcription, so expressed TCRB transcripts were sequenced. Profiling relied on immunoSEQ multiplex PCR, and the TCRdb table lists in-frame clones only, not all of them. The data contain about 240,000 clones, roughly 13% of them singletons. In regard to this clone: The antigen is unknown. This CDR3 is also generated by other DNA sequences in the sample.

V and J are TRBV11-2 and TRBJ2-5, with D possibly TRBD2 on 6 matching bases. Specimen: naive CD4+ T cells from blood. This receptor was obtained from a man aged 30 to 45 with type 1 diabetes. CDR3 sequence: CASSFAEGETQYF. CDR3 bases: TGTGCCAGCAGCTTCGCGGAGGGAGAGACCCAGTACTTC.